The rows below give T cell receptor beta chains drawn from one sample of a study of cytomegalovirus exposure and HLA in healthy donors. The method was immunoSEQ multiplex PCR; TCRdb's version includes in-frame clones alone and lacks a portion of them. Seen here are about 160,000 clones, roughly four fifths observed once, and the top ten hold nearly 8.5%. Specimen: PBMCs. These receptors originate from a male donor in good health and CMV-seropositive. Each CDR3 is given with its conserved first and last residue. The order of the fields is J gene, V gene, CDR3 protein.

>TRBJ2-3|TRBV14
CASSQGSGGTQYF
>TRBJ1-2|TRBV5-5
CASSLGTDYGYTF
>NA|TRBV7-9
CASSLWAGERSYEQYF
>TRBJ1-1|TRBV12-5
CASAIGRGAENTEAFF
>TRBJ1-5|TRBV27
CASSLTFLQPQHF
>TRBJ2-7|TRBV19
CASSTTPGGTHEQYF
>TRBJ2-1|TRBV6-6
CASGPGYSYNEQFF
>TRBJ2-3|TRBV5-1
CASGVGGSTDTQYF
>TRBJ2-7|TRBV7-2
CASSRYAGLAGTEQYF
>TRBJ1-1|TRBV25-1
CASSENSEAFF
>TRBJ2-1|TRBV4-3
CASSQDMIPQSSYNEQFF
>TRBJ2-7|TRBV27
CASSFVGGREQYF
>TRBJ2-1|TRBV19
CASSKRSSGGGLEQFF
>TRBJ2-7|TRBV6-4
CASSPGGQGQQYF
>TRBJ1-1|TRBV10-3
CAIWFGGEAFF
>TRBJ1-2|TRBV19
CASRDKGNRGQAYGYTF
>NA|TRBV7-8
CASSPMVEQYF
>TRBJ1-5|TRBV6-1
CASSGGRGASLGQPQHF
>TRBJ1-2|TRBV5-8
CASRLSTGANYGYTF
>TRBJ1-3|TRBV10-3
CAISQSVSGNTIYF
>TRBJ1-1|TRBV2
CASSEDRGYTEAFF
>TRBJ1-1|TRBV18
CASSSSQGAEAFF
>TRBJ1-2|TRBV5-1
CASSLEDKGGGYTF
>TRBJ1-5|TRBV27
CATRGGQFNQPQHF
>TRBJ2-1|TRBV10-3
CAIRVGGTVGEQFF
>TRBJ2-5|TRBV25-1
CASSSILVGETQYF
>TRBJ2-5|TRBV25-1
CATLLAIRQETQYF
>TRBJ2-7|TRBV29-1
CSVRVYGASYEQYF
>TRBJ1-6|TRBV19
CASSQAPISNSPLHF
>TRBJ2-5|TRBV7-7
CASSLGLAGAQETQYF
>TRBJ1-2|TRBV9
CASSAFSGSGGYTF
>TRBJ2-7|TRBV30
CAGIQGPYEQYF